One and the same sample provided the 27 T cell receptor beta chains below, sequenced in a study of Ad26.COV2.S vaccination and SARS-CoV-2 variants. The treatment denotes: about 20 received Ad26.COV2.S at low or high dose, single or two shots; about five received placebo; per-sample allocation not given. At day 63 after the first vaccine or placebo injection, samples were drawn. TCRdb keeps only in-frame clones here, not all; method: immunoSEQ multiplex PCR. The sample records some 400,000 clones, roughly 90% being singletons. The specimen was peripheral blood, collected in a trial of Ad26.COV2.S vaccine versus placebo. Receptors originate from a person between 18 and 59 years old who received the Ad26.COV2.S COVID-19 vaccine or a placebo.

The chain recombines TRBV5-5 with TRBJ2-7; D unclear. Trimming pared 0 bases from V and 1 base from J, leaving 8 bases between. Germline V gene sequence: CDR1 SGHKS, CDR2 YYEKEE (reference sequence). This CDR3 has 14 residues. CDR3: CASSLEQRSYEQYF. The CDR3 bases are TGTGCCAGCAGCTTGGAACAGAGGTCCTACGAGCAGTACTTC.

This clone was detected once. The V call is TRBV11-3, the J call TRBJ2-3, with 9 bases matching TRBD1. The CDR3 is 15 amino acids. The V and J ends lost 1 base and 5 bases, in that order; junction bases with no gene match: 4. The V gene's germline CDR1 is SGHNT and CDR2 YENEEA. CDR3 sequence reads: CASSLGTGDGDTQYF. The CDR3, as DNA: TGTGCCAGCAGCTTAGGGACAGGGGACGGAGATACGCAGTATTTT. The variable domain in full, completed from reference TRBV11-3 and TRBJ2-3, reads EAGVVQSPRYKIIEKKQPVAFWCNPISGHNTLYWYLQNLGQGPELLIRYENEEAVDDSQLPKDRFSAERLKGVDSTLKIQPAELGDSAVYLCASSLGTGDGDTQYFGPGTRLTVL.

The chain links TRBV20-1 to TRBJ1-1; perhaps TRBD1 as D (6 bases). V lost 3 bases to trimming and J lost 4 bases, with 12 bases between them. The germline V gene has CDR1 DFQATT and CDR2 SNEGSKA (reference sequence). This CDR3 has 13 residues. The CDR3 spells CSASWGGLTEAFF. As DNA, the CDR3 is TGCAGTGCTAGTTGGGGGGGGCTCACTGAAGCTTTCTTT.

The chain combines TRBV5-4 with TRBJ2-5, with TRBD1 matching 9 bases. The J segment lost 5 bases and the V segment lost 4 bases, leaving 9 bases of the junction unmatched. Germline V lookup: CDR1 SGHNT, CDR2 YYREEE (reference sequence). CDR3 size: 15 residues. For the CDR3, the DNA is TGTGCCAGCAGCATTACACAGGGGGCGCGGGAGACCCAGTACTTC. As protein: CASSITQGARETQYF.

The chain links TRBV3-1 (or the pseudogene TRBV3-2) to TRBJ2-2, with 11 bases aligning to TRBD2. Germline CDR1 reads LGHDT; CDR2 reads YNNKEL (reference sequence). V gave up 5 bases and J gave up 4 bases; unmatched junction bases: 3. The CDR3 spans 15 residues. The DNA of the CDR3 is TGTGCCAGCAGCGCTACTAGCGGGGGCACCGGGGAGCTGTTTTTT. It codes for CASSATSGGTGELFF.

The V gene is TRBV5-4, the J gene TRBJ2-2; D might be TRBD1 (5 bases). In germline, CDR1 is SGHNT, CDR2 YYREEE (reference sequence). V was shortened by 4 bases and J by 4 bases, with 8 bases between the two germline ends. The CDR3 is 13 residues long. The CDR3: CASSPDTTGELFF. CDR3 bases: TGTGCCAGCAGCCCGGACACCACCGGGGAGCTGTTTTTT.

V is TRBV19 and J is TRBJ2-2; 7 bases align to TRBD1. Per germline, CDR1 LNHDA and CDR2 SQIVND (reference sequence). V dropped 7 bases and J dropped 5; count of bases not matched to a gene: 10. CDR3 length equals 15 residues. CDR3 sequence (DNA): TGTGCCAGTACTGAGACGACAGGGCGGACCGGGGAGCTGTTTTTT. Amino acid sequence: CASTETTGRTGELFF.

The chain joins TRBV9 to TRBJ1-4, with 7 positions matching TRBD1. The CDR3 covers 14 residues. V was pared by 3 bases and J by 3 bases, with 2 bases of the junction left unmatched. Germline V gene sequence: CDR1 SGDLS, CDR2 YYNGEE. The CDR3 loop is CASSAGQPNEKLFF. DNA for the CDR3: TGTGCCAGCAGCGCGGGACAGCCTAATGAAAAACTGTTTTTT. Looking up the rest from reference TRBV9 and TRBJ1-4 gives the full variable domain: DSGVTQTPKHLITATGQRVTLRCSPRSGDLSVYWYQQSLDQGLQFLIQYYNGEERAKGNILERFSAQQFPDLHSELNLSSLELGDSALYFCASSAGQPNEKLFFGSGTQLSVL.

This chain connects TRBV2 to TRBJ1-6; 7 positions agree with TRBD1. V gave up 8 bases and J gave up 5 bases; unmatched junction bases: 9. The germline gives CDR1 SNHLY, CDR2 FYNNEI. The length of the CDR3 is 15 residues. This CDR3 is CASSEQGTDNSPLHF. The DNA for the CDR3 is TGTGCCAGCTCAGAACAGGGGACTGATAATTCACCCCTCCACTTT. The full variable domain, its missing parts supplied by reference TRBV2 and TRBJ1-6, is EPEVTQTPSHQVTQMGQEVILRCVPISNHLYFYWYRQILGQKVEFLVSFYNNEISEKSEIFDDQFSVERPDGSNFTLKIRSTKLEDSAMYFCASSEQGTDNSPLHFGNGTRLTVT.

The CDR3 nucleotides read TGTGCCAGCAGGGGAGGACAGGGGAACACTGAAGCTTTCTTT. It specifies CASRGGQGNTEAFF. The chain joins TRBV28 to TRBJ1-1; 8 nucleotides match TRBD1. CDR1 MDHEN and CDR2 SYDVKM come from the germline V gene. The junction had 4 bases not matched to a gene; V was cut back by 6 bases and J by 1 base. The CDR3 is 14 residues long.

This chain links TRBV6-6 with TRBJ1-6, with D unclear. V was trimmed by 2 bases and J by 9 bases, leaving 11 bases between them. This CDR3 comprises 14 residues. Germline values: CDR1 MNHNY, CDR2 SVGAGI (reference sequence). CDR3 nucleotides: TGTGCCAGCAGTTACAAGGGAATGGGTTCACCCCTCCACTTT. It codes for CASSYKGMGSPLHF.

By share of the sample, this clone is medium-sized. This sequence joins TRBV5-8 and TRBJ2-2; D could derive from TRBD1 or TRBD2 (5 bases each). The CDR3 contains 14 residues. The germline V gene has CDR1 SGHTS and CDR2 YDEGEE. Trimming pared 4 bases from V and 4 bases from J, leaving 11 bases between. This chain's CDR3 is CASSPLRGTGELFF. The CDR3 coding sequence is TGTGCCAGCAGCCCCCTGAGGGGCACCGGGGAGCTGTTTTTT.

The V gene is TRBV12-3 or TRBV12-4, the J gene TRBJ1-2; 9 bases fit TRBD1. This CDR3 has 13 amino acids. J lost 13 bases, V lost 5 bases, and 11 bases had no gene match. The CDR3: CASSTTRDRECTF. In nucleotides, the CDR3 is TGTGCCAGCAGTACAACCCGGGACAGGGAGTGCACCTTC.

The chain recombines TRBV6-2 or TRBV6-3 with TRBJ2-7; D gene unclear. From germline, CDR1 is MNHEY and CDR2 SVGEGT. The ends were cut back, 0 bases at V and 7 bases at J, with 13 bases in the middle. The CDR3 runs to 14 residues. The CDR3 bases are TGTGCCAGCAGTTACTCAAGCCAGCCCCGGGAGCAGTACTTC. Encoded protein: CASSYSSQPREQYF.

V and J are TRBV27 and TRBJ2-1; 8 bases match TRBD2. V shed 7 bases, J shed 7 bases, and the junction held 9 bases outside the gene matches. Germline CDR1 reads MNHEY; CDR2 reads SMNVEV (reference sequence). The CDR3 consists of 14 residues. CDR3 protein: CASTAGRGRNEQFF. For the CDR3, the DNA is TGTGCCAGCACTGCCGGGAGGGGTAGGAATGAGCAGTTCTTC.

V is TRBV10-3 and J is TRBJ2-1, with D unresolved. The CDR3 covers 16 residues. V was shortened by 3 bases and J by 5 bases, with 17 bases between the two germline ends. The V gene's germline CDR1 is ENHRY and CDR2 SYGVKD. CDR3 DNA: TGTGCCATCAGTGACCCTTCAAGATCAGGCCACAATGAGCAGTTCTTC. As protein: CAISDPSRSGHNEQFF.

This chain links TRBV11-2 with TRBJ2-5; the match to TRBD2 covers 10 bases. J gave up 0 bases and V 4 bases, and 14 bases lay outside the gene matches. The CDR3 consists of 19 residues. The germline gives CDR1 SGHAT, CDR2 FQNNGV. The CDR3 bases are TGTGCCAGCAGCTCCTCGGTGCTAGCGGGAGAGGGGTACCAAGAGACCCAGTACTTC. It yields the protein CASSSSVLAGEGYQETQYF.

The chain recombines TRBV11-2 with TRBJ1-1; D is uncertain. The CDR3 consists of 16 residues. Germline CDR1 and CDR2: SGHAT and FQNNGV. Trimming took 1 base from V and 0 from J, leaving 12 bases between them. CDR3 region: CASSLGVGGMNTEAFF. In nucleotides, the CDR3 is TGTGCCAGCAGCTTAGGAGTGGGCGGGATGAACACTGAAGCTTTCTTT.

This chain links TRBV6-5 with TRBJ2-3; 7 positions agree with TRBD2. J lost 6 bases, V lost 9 bases, and 15 bases had no gene match. Germline V gives CDR1 MNHEY, CDR2 SVGAGI. This CDR3 has 15 amino acids. In DNA, the CDR3 is TGTGCCAGTAACCCCCGCGGGAGTATAGGTGATACGCAGTATTTT. This encodes CASNPRGSIGDTQYF.

The genes are TRBV7-6 and TRBJ1-3, with D unclear. In germline, CDR1 is SGHVS, CDR2 FNYEAQ. The CDR3 totals 17 residues. Trimming stripped 2 bases from V and 0 bases from J, with 14 bases between. The CDR3 DNA follows: TGTGCCAGCAGCTTATATCCCGATATGGGCTCTGGAAACACCATATATTTT. Translating gives CASSLYPDMGSGNTIYF.

The rearrangement uses TRBV28 and TRBJ2-7; 7 bases are shared with TRBD2. The CDR3 has 15 amino acids. Germline V gene lookup returns CDR1 MDHEN and CDR2 SYDVKM. Unmatched junction bases numbered 14, after V lost 7 bases and J lost 5 bases. CDR3 protein: CASNLLAGVGNEQYF. The CDR3 DNA reads as TGTGCCAGCAACTTATTGGCGGGAGTGGGGAACGAGCAGTACTTC.

This chain joins TRBV12-2 and TRBJ2-7; TRBD2 is the table's D call and was not checked against the DNA. TRBV12-2 is a pseudogene segment. CDR3 length: 14 residues. In nucleotides, the CDR3 is TGTGCAAGTCGCGGGGATGGGCGGGCCTACGAGCAGTACTTC. This gives the protein CASRGDGRAYEQYF.

V gene TRBV5-4 combines with J gene TRBJ2-7; no reliable D call. In germline, CDR1 is SGHNT, CDR2 YYREEE (reference sequence). CDR3 length: 13 amino acids. Between the trimmed V and J ends, which lost 2 bases and 1 base, there was a span of 7 bases. CDR3 sequence reads: CASSFSSSYEQYF. As DNA, the CDR3 is TGTGCCAGCAGCTTTTCTAGTTCCTACGAGCAGTACTTC.

This CDR3 is CASSIQGTSLYEQFF. CDR3 coding DNA: TGTGCCAGCAGTATCCAAGGGACTAGTCTCTATGAGCAGTTCTTC. The rearrangement joins TRBV6-5 to TRBJ2-1; 8 bases are shared with TRBD2. This CDR3 region has 15 residues. Trimming removed 5 bases from V and 8 bases from J; junction bases left unmatched: 11. CDR1 is MNHEY, CDR2 SVGAGI, per germline.

The chain uses TRBV10-3 and TRBJ2-1, with 10 bases that match TRBD1. With 6 bases clipped from V and 4 bases from J, the junction kept 6 bases outside the gene matches. The CDR3 is made up of 15 amino acids. Germline lookup yields CDR1 ENHRY and CDR2 SYGVKD. The CDR3 DNA reads TGTGCCATCAGGAGGGGACAGGGGAATTACAATGAGCAGTTCTTC. It translates to CAIRRGQGNYNEQFF.

This rearrangement joins TRBV7-3 to TRBJ2-1; 9 bases align to TRBD2. The CDR3 totals 15 residues. Germline CDR1 and CDR2: SGHTA and FQGTGA. J gave up 8 bases and V 1 base, and 6 bases lay outside the gene matches. The CDR3 DNA reads TGTGCCAGCAGCTTAAGAGGCGGGAGGGGCGATGAGCAGTTCTTC. This translates into CASSLRGGRGDEQFF.

The chain joins TRBV6-5 to TRBJ2-7; TRBD1 matches 8 bases. The CDR3 has 14 residues. In germline, CDR1 is MNHEY, CDR2 SVGAGI. V shed 6 bases, J shed 2 bases, and the junction held 6 bases outside the gene matches. The CDR3: CASRRDRGAYEQYF. The CDR3, as DNA: TGTGCCAGCAGGAGAGACAGGGGCGCCTACGAGCAGTACTTC.